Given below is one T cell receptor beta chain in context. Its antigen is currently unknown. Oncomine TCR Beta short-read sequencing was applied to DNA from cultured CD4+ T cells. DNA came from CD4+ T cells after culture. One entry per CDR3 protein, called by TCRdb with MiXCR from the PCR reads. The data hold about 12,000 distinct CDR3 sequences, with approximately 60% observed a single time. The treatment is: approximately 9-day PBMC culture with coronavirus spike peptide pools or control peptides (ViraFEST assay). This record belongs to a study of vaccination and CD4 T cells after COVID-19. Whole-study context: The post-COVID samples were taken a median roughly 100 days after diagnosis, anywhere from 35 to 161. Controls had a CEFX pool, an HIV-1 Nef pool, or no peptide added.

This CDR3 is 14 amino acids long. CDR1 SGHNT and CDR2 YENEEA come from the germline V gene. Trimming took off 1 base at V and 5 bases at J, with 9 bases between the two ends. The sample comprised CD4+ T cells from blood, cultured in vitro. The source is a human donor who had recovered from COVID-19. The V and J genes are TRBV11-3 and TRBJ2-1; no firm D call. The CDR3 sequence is CASSLVGLDNEQFF. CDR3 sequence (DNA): TGTGCCAGCAGCTTAGTGGGTCTAGACAATGAGCAGTTCTTC.